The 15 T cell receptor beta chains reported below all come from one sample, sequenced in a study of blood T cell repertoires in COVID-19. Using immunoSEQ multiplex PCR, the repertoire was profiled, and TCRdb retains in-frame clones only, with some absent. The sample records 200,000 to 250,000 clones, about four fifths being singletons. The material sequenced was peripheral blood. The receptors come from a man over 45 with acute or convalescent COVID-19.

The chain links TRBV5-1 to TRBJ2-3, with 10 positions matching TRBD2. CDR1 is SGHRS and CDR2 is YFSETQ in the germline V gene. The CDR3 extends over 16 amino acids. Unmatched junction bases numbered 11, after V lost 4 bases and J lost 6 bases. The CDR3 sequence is CASSLNSGGASDTQYF. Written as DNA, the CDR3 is TGCGCCAGCAGCCTAAACAGCGGGGGGGCAAGTGATACGCAGTATTTT.

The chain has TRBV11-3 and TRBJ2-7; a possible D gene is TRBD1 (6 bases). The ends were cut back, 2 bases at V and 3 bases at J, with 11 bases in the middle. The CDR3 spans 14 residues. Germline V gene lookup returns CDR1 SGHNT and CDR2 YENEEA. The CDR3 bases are TGTGCCAGCAGCTTACGGGACATACTCTACGAGCAGTACTTC. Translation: CASSLRDILYEQYF.

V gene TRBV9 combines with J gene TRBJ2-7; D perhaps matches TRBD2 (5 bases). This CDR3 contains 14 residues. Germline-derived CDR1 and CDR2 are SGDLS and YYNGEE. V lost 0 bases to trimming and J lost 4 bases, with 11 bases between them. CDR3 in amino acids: CASSVGGSGYEQYF. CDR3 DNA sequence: TGTGCCAGCAGCGTAGGAGGGTCGGGGTACGAGCAGTACTTC.

The CDR3 bases are TGTGCCAGCAGCCCCGGACAGTCTTACGGCTACACCTTC. Its translation: CASSPGQSYGYTF. This chain links TRBV11-2 with TRBJ1-2, with D tentatively TRBD1 (6 bases). CDR1 is SGHAT and CDR2 is FQNNGV in the germline V gene. Deletions cut 5 bases from V and 8 bases from J, with 15 bases between. This CDR3 region has 13 residues.

The CDR3 nucleotides are TGTGCCAGCACTCGGTCCCAGGGGGGATATGGCTACACCTTC. Translation gives CASTRSQGGYGYTF. This chain uses TRBV6-5 with TRBJ1-2, with 7 bases aligning to TRBD1. This CDR3 region has 14 residues. J lost 5 bases, V lost 7 bases, and 10 bases had no gene match. Germline CDR1 reads MNHEY; CDR2 reads SVGAGI.

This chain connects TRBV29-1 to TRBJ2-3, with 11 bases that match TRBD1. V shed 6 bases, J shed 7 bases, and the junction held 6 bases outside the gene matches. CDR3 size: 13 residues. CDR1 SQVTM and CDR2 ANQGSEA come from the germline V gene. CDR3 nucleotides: TGCAGCGTCCGGACAGGGGGCTCTTATACGCAGTATTTT. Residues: CSVRTGGSYTQYF.

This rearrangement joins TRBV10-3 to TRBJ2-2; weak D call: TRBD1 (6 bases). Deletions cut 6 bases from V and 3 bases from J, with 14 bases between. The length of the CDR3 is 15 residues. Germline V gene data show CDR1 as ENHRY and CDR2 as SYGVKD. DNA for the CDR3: TGTGCCATCAGGGACCGGGACAAATACACCGGGGAGCTGTTTTTT. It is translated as CAIRDRDKYTGELFF.

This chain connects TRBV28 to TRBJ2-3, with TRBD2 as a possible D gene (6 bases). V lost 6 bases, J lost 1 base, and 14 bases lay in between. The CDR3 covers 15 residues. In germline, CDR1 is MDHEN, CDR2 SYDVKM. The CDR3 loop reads CASRSGTLRTDTQYF. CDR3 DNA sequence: TGTGCCAGCAGGTCCGGGACTCTCCGCACAGATACGCAGTATTTT.

CDR3 in DNA: TGCGCCACGAGACAGGACTACACCGGGGAGCTGTTTTTT. Its protein product is CATRQDYTGELFF. The chain couples TRBV10-1 to TRBJ2-2, with D perhaps matching TRBD1 (6 bases). Germline V gives CDR1 WNHNN, CDR2 SYGVQD (reference sequence). With 10 bases removed from V and 3 bases from J, the gap between germline ends came to 12 bases. The CDR3 sequence is 13 residues long.

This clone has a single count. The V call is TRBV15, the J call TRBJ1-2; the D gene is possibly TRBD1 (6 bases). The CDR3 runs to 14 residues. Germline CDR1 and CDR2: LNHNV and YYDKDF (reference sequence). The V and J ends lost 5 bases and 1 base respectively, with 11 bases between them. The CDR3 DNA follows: TGTGCCACCAGCCCCCGGACAGATAACTATGGCTACACCTTC. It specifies CATSPRTDNYGYTF.

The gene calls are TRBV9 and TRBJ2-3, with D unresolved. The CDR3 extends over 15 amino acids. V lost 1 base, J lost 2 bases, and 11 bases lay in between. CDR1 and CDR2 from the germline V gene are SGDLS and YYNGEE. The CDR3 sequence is CASSVRTLPTDTQYF. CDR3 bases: TGTGCCAGCAGCGTACGTACATTACCCACAGATACGCAGTATTTT.

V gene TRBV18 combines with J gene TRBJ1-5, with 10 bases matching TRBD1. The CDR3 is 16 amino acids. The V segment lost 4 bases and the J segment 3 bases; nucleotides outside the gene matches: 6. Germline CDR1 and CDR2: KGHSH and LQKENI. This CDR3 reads CASSLQDRGINQPQHF. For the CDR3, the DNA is TGTGCCAGCTCACTACAGGACAGGGGGATCAATCAGCCCCAGCATTTT. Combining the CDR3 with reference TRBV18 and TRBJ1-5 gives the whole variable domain NAGVMQNPRHLVRRRGQEARLRCSPMKGHSHVYWYRQLPEEGLKFMVYLQKENIIDESGMPKERFSAEFPKEGPSILRIQQVVRGDSAAYFCASSLQDRGINQPQHFGDGTRLSIL.

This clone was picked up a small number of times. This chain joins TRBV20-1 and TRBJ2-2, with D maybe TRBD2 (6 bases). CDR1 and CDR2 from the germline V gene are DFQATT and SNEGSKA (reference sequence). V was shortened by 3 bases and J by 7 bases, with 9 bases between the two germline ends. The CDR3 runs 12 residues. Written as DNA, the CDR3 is TGCAGTGCTAGTGGCGGGGTCGGGGAGCTGTTTTTT. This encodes CSASGGVGELFF.

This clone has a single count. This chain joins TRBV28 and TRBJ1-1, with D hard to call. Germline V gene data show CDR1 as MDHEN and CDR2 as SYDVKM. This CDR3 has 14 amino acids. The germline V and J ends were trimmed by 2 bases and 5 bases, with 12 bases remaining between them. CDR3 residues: CASSLRGSRTEAFF. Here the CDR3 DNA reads TGTGCCAGCAGTTTACGTGGGAGTAGGACTGAAGCTTTCTTT.

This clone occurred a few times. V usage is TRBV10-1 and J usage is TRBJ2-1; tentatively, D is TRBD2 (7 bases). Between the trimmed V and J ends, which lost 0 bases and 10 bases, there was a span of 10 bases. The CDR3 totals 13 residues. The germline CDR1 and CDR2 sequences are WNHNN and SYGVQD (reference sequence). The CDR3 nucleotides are TGCGCCAGCAGTGAGTCGGGGAGGGGGGAGCAGTTCTTC. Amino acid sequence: CASSESGRGEQFF.